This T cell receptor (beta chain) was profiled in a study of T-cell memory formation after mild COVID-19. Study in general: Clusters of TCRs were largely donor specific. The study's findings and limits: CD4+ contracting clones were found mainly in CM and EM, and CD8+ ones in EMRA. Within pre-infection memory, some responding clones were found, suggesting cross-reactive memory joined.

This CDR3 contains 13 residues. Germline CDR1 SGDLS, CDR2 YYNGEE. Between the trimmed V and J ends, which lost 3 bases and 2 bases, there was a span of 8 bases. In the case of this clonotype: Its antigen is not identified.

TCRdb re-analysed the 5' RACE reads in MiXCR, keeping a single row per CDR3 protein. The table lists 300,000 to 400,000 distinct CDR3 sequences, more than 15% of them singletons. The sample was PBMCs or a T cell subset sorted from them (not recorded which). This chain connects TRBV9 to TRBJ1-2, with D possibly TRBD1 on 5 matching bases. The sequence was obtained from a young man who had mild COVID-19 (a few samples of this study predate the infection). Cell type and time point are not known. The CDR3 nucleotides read TGTGCCAGCAGCGAACAGGAAAACTATGGCTACACCTTC. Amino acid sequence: CASSEQENYGYTF.